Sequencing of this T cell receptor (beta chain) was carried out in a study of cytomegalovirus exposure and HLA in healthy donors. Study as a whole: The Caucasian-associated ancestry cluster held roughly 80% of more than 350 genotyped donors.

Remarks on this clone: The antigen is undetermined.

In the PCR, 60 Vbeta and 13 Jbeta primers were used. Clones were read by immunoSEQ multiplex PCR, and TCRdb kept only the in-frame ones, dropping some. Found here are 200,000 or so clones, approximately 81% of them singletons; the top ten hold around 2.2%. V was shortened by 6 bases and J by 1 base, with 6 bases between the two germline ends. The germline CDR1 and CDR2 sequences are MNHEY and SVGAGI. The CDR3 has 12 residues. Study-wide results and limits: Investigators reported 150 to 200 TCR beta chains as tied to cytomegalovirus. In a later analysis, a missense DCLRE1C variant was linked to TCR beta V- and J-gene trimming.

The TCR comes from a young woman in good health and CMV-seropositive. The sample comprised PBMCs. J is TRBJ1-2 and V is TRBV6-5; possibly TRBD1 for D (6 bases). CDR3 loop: CASRDSNYGYTF. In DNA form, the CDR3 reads TGTGCCAGCAGGGACAGTAACTATGGCTACACCTTC.